Each of the 29 T cell receptor beta chains below was sequenced from the same sample in a study of T cells in Graves' hyperthyroidism and ophthalmopathy (dated 2019 in TCRdb). Library prep was done by multiplex PCR. The instrument given in TCRdb is Illumina HiSeq 2000. The TCR beta CDR3 regions were amplified from RNA transcripts. A first-round RT-PCR of the TCR CDR3 used the HTBI primer set with the Qiagen OneStep RT-PCR kit. Using fastp trimming at Q25 and MiXCR clonotype assembly, TCRdb reanalyzed the public sequencing data and kept in-frame beta chains. Every distinct CDR3 protein forms one entry, paired with its most common genes and DNA. The sample table contains about half a million distinct CDR3 sequences; only one count was recorded for around 16% of them. The leading ten clones occupy 29% of the sample. The source material was blood. The receptors here all came from a woman younger than 45 with Graves' ophthalmopathy.

V gene TRBV5-1 combines with J gene TRBJ2-3, with 7 bases that match TRBD1. The CDR3 contains 15 residues. J was trimmed by 5 bases and V by 0 bases; bases with no gene match: 6. Per the germline V gene, CDR1 is SGHRS and CDR2 is YFSETQ. Here the CDR3 reads CASSLEDRVGDTQYF. The CDR3 DNA reads TGCGCCAGCAGCTTGGAAGACAGGGTGGGAGATACGCAGTATTTT. The whole variable domain, filled in from reference TRBV5-1 and TRBJ2-3, reads KAGVTQTPRYLIKTRGQQVTLSCSPISGHRSVSWYQQTPGQGLQFLFEYFSETQRNKGNFPGRFSGRQFSNSRSEMNVSTLELGDSALYLCASSLEDRVGDTQYFGPGTRLTVL.

This clonotype was observed once. A read error may produce the germline difference seen at one junction end. Written as DNA, the CDR3 is TGCAGCGTTGAGTTTACCGGATCCCACTACGAGCGGTACTTC. Encoded protein: CSVEFTGSHYERYF. V usage is TRBV29-1 and J usage is TRBJ2-7; D is ambiguous. This CDR3 has 14 residues. Looked up from germline, CDR1 is SQVTM and CDR2 is ANQGSEA.

Concerning this clonotype itself: A much larger clonotype is one base distant, so this may be a read error. The chain is built from TRBV20-1 and TRBJ1-2, with D unclear. CDR3 size: 15 residues. The germline V and J ends were trimmed by 0 bases and 5 bases, with 16 bases remaining between them. Germline loops: CDR1 DFQATT, CDR2 SNEGSKA (reference sequence). The CDR3 loop reads CSARDIKGRSYGYTF. In nucleotides, the CDR3 is TGCAGTGCTAGAGATATCAAAGGACGGTCTTATGGCTACACCTTC.

In its sample, this clonotype was seen a few times. The chain has TRBV29-1 and TRBJ2-1; perhaps TRBD2 as D (6 bases). Germline loops: CDR1 SQVTM, CDR2 ANQGSEA. The CDR3 covers 15 residues. V lost 2 bases, J lost 12 bases, and 23 bases lay in between. In DNA form, the CDR3 reads TGCAGCGTTGAACGGCTCCTAGCGCCGCCAGAGGGGCAGTTCTTC. It codes for CSVERLLAPPEGQFF.

This clonotype was counted at least ten times. The chain joins TRBV14 to TRBJ1-1; 7 bases agree with TRBD1. CDR1 and CDR2 (germline): SGHDN, FVKESK. This CDR3 contains 13 residues. Germline trimming cut 6 bases from V and 1 base from J; bases unmatched to any gene: 2. In DNA form, the CDR3 reads TGTGCCAGCAGTTGGGACAGGAACACTGAAGCTTTCTTT. Protein product: CASSWDRNTEAFF.

This clonotype was picked up many times. J is TRBJ1-1 and V is TRBV7-2; D is uncertain. The CDR3 has 14 residues. In germline, CDR1 is SGHTA, CDR2 FQGNSA. V shed 4 bases and J shed 1 base, with 10 bases lying between them. The CDR3 reads CASSSWTENTEAFF. CDR3 nucleotide sequence: TGTGCCAGCAGCTCTTGGACGGAGAACACTGAAGCTTTCTTT. Based on the CDR3 plus reference TRBV7-2 and TRBJ1-1, the full variable domain is GAGVSQSPSNKVTEKGKDVELRCDPISGHTALYWYRQSLGQGLEFLIYFQGNSAPDKSGLPSDRFSAERTGGSVSTLTIQRTQQEDSAVYLCASSSWTENTEAFFGQGTRLTVV.

This clonotype came up many times. J is TRBJ2-7 and V is TRBV5-1; a weak D match, TRBD2 (7 bases). The germline V gene has CDR1 SGHRS and CDR2 YFSETQ. The CDR3 totals 14 residues. The V end lost 4 bases, the J end lost 7 bases, and 18 bases lay between the germline ends. CDR3 in amino acids: CASSPGGGASEQYF. In DNA, the CDR3 is TGCGCCAGCAGCCCCGGTGGGGGGGCGAGTGAGCAGTACTTC.

For this clonotype: This may be a read error: a much more frequent sequence differs by one nucleotide. The chain carries TRBV7-9 and TRBJ1-1; possible D gene TRBD1, 5 bases. The CDR3 runs to 13 residues. The V end lost 5 bases, the J end lost 3 bases, and 10 bases lay between the germline ends. Germline values: CDR1 SEHNR, CDR2 FQNEAQ (reference sequence). The CDR3 protein is CASSGLGDTEAFF. CDR3 nucleotides: TGTGCCAGCAGCGGCCTGGGGGACACTGAAGCTTTCTTT.

This clonotype was recorded at least ten times. The V and J genes are TRBV7-9 and TRBJ1-1, with 7 bases identical to TRBD1. The ends lost 0 bases at V and 7 bases at J; junction bases unmatched: 14. Germline CDR1 is SEHNR and CDR2 is FQNEAQ (reference sequence). The length of the CDR3 is 17 residues. For the CDR3, the DNA is TGTGCCAGCAGCTTAGCGGGACAGCGGACCCCGAACGGTGAAGCTTTCTTT. Protein: CASSLAGQRTPNGEAFF.

The sample holds many counts of this clonotype. The V call is TRBV7-2, the J call TRBJ2-3; TRBD2 is a possible D gene (5 bases). The CDR3 consists of 17 residues. V lost 4 bases and J 3 bases, leaving 20 bases between the germline ends. CDR1 SGHTA and CDR2 FQGNSA come from the germline V gene. The CDR3 nucleotides are TGTGCCAGCAGCTCTCCCGGGTGGGGAGATGGTACAGATACGCAGTATTTT. Amino acids: CASSSPGWGDGTDTQYF.

This clonotype has only a few counts. The chain is built from TRBV6-1 and TRBJ1-5, with a tentative D call TRBD1 (5 bases). The CDR3 runs 14 residues. In germline, CDR1 is MNHNS, CDR2 SASEGT. V lost 1 base, J lost 2 bases, and 6 bases lay in between. The CDR3 sequence is CASSEGGGNQPQHF. CDR3 nucleotide sequence: TGTGCCAGCAGTGAAGGGGGCGGCAATCAGCCCCAGCATTTT.

The J gene is TRBJ2-1, the V gene TRBV25-1; no reliable D call. The germline V gene encodes CDR1 MGHDK and CDR2 SYGVNS. V gave up 5 bases and J gave up 4 bases, with 6 bases separating them. This CDR3 has 12 amino acids. CDR3 loop: CASSNAYNEQFF. In nucleotides, the CDR3 is TGTGCCAGCAGTAACGCGTACAATGAGCAGTTCTTC.

A few counts support this clonotype. The chain uses TRBV12-3 or TRBV12-4 and TRBJ2-1; D not certain. Trimming took off 3 bases at V and 10 bases at J, with 10 bases between the two ends. This CDR3 contains 12 residues. The CDR3 is CASSFINGEQFF. The CDR3 coding sequence is TGTGCCAGCAGTTTCATTAATGGGGAGCAGTTCTTC.

The chain employs TRBV27 and TRBJ1-3; D is uncertain. The CDR3 spans 15 residues. The V gene lost 4 bases and the J gene lost 0 bases, with 10 bases spanning the gap. The germline gives CDR1 MNHEY, CDR2 SMNVEV (reference sequence). The CDR3 region is CASSSLISSGNTIYF. CDR3 sequence (DNA): TGTGCCAGCAGTTCCCTTATAAGCTCTGGAAACACCATATATTTT.

This clonotype was seen repeatedly, ten times or more. The chain couples TRBV18 to TRBJ1-5; possible D gene TRBD1, 5 bases. Deletions cut 2 bases from V and 9 bases from J, with 14 bases between. CDR3 length: 14 residues. CDR1 is KGHSH, CDR2 LQKENI, per germline. CDR3 DNA: TGTGCCAGCTCACCAACAGGATCCTCAGGGCCCCAGCATTTT. Its translation is CASSPTGSSGPQHF.

This clonotype was observed many times. This chain uses TRBV28 with TRBJ2-7; TRBD2 might be the D (7 bases). The V gene lost 7 bases and the J gene lost 0 bases, with 19 bases spanning the gap. The CDR3 is made up of 16 amino acids. Germline V CDR1 and CDR2: MDHEN, SYDVKM. The CDR3 sequence: CASMVAGARSSYEQYF. In DNA, the CDR3 is TGTGCCAGCATGGTTGCGGGGGCGCGTAGCTCCTACGAGCAGTACTTC. Complete variable domain (other parts from reference TRBV28 and TRBJ2-7): DVKVTQSSRYLVKRTGEKVFLECVQDMDHENMFWYRQDPGLGLRLIYFSYDVKMKEKGDIPEGYSVSREKKERFSLILESASTNQTSMYLCASMVAGARSSYEQYFGPGTRLTVT.

Details on this clonotype: The likely explanation is a read error, given a far larger clone one base away. J is TRBJ2-5 and V is TRBV3-1; 7 positions agree with TRBD1. Losses at the gene ends were 2 bases for V and 1 base for J; bases not matched to a gene: 1. Germline V gene data show CDR1 as LGHDT and CDR2 as YNNKEL (reference sequence). The CDR3 sequence is 14 residues long. The CDR3 DNA reads TGTGCCAGCAGCCAATCAGGGGGCCAAGAGACCCAGTACTTC. This encodes CASSQSGGQETQYF.

About this clonotype: A clone one base away is much larger, so this may be a read error. No conserved phenylalanine or tryptophan is present at the end of the CDR3, so a read error is the likely explanation. The chain couples TRBV5-8 to TRBJ2-7; D is undetermined. V was pared by 0 bases and J by 0 bases, with 7 bases between. This CDR3 spans 14 amino acids. Germline V gives CDR1 SGHTS, CDR2 YDEGEE. The CDR3 coding sequence is TGTGCCAGCAGCTTGGCAGGCAACTCCTACGAGCAGTACCTC. This gives the protein CASSLAGNSYEQYL.

The V call is TRBV20-1, the J call TRBJ1-4; D gene ambiguous. The CDR3 covers 12 residues. From germline, CDR1 is DFQATT and CDR2 SNEGSKA (reference sequence). The germline V and J ends were trimmed by 5 bases and 2 bases, with 6 bases remaining between them. The chain's CDR3 is CSAGSTNEKLFF. The CDR3 bases are TGCAGTGCTGGGTCGACTAATGAAAAACTGTTTTTT.

CDR3 region: CASSLRQGSEKLFF. CDR3 sequence (DNA): TGTGCCAGCAGCTTAAGACAGGGTAGCGAAAAACTGTTTTTT. The gene calls are TRBV7-6 and TRBJ1-4; 7 positions match TRBD1. J was trimmed by 8 bases and V by 2 bases; bases with no gene match: 5. CDR3 length equals 14 residues. The V gene's germline CDR1 is SGHVS and CDR2 FNYEAQ. Full variable domain (remainder filled in from reference TRBV7-6 and TRBJ1-4): GAGVSQSPRYKVTKRGQDVALRCDPISGHVSLYWYRQALGQGPEFLTYFNYEAQQDKSGLPNDRFSAERPEGSISTLTIQRTEQRDSAMYRCASSLRQGSEKLFFGSGTQLSVL.

The chain joins TRBV6-1 to TRBJ1-2, with D possibly matching TRBD1 (5 bases). This CDR3 comprises 14 residues. Per germline, CDR1 MNHNS and CDR2 SASEGT. Trimming removed 6 bases from V and 0 bases from J, with 11 bases in between. For the CDR3, the DNA is TGTGCCAGCAGGCAGGGCGGATCTAACTATGGCTACACCTTC. It specifies CASRQGGSNYGYTF.

There are a few counts of this clonotype. V gene TRBV5-8 combines with J gene TRBJ2-3; D is possibly TRBD1 (5 bases). V gave up 0 bases and J gave up 4 bases, with 12 bases separating them. This CDR3 has 15 amino acids. Germline CDR1 reads SGHTS; CDR2 reads YDEGEE. The CDR3 loop is CASSLDPGKADTQYF. The CDR3 region has the DNA TGTGCCAGCAGCTTGGATCCAGGGAAGGCAGATACGCAGTATTTT.

This clonotype has at least ten counts. The chain uses TRBV20-1 and TRBJ1-5; no firm D call. Germline V lookup: CDR1 DFQATT, CDR2 SNEGSKA (reference sequence). V dropped 3 bases and J dropped 7 bases, with 13 bases sitting between them. The CDR3 loop spans 13 amino acids. The CDR3 loop is CSASVGVWQPQHF. In DNA form, the CDR3 reads TGCAGTGCTAGTGTGGGAGTTTGGCAGCCCCAGCATTTT.

DNA of the CDR3: TGCAGCGTTGGAAAGGGGGCCACCGGGGAGCTGTTTTTT. It yields the protein CSVGKGATGELFF. The V gene is TRBV29-1, the J gene TRBJ2-2; 7 positions match TRBD1. The V and J ends lost 4 bases and 4 bases, in that order; junction bases with no gene match: 3. Germline V gene data show CDR1 as SQVTM and CDR2 as ANQGSEA. The CDR3 has 13 residues.

The V call is TRBV6-4, the J call TRBJ1-5; D unresolved. This CDR3 is built from 13 residues. Trimming removed 3 bases from V and 10 bases from J, with 13 bases in between. Germline V gene sequence: CDR1 MRHNA, CDR2 SNTAGT. The CDR3 nucleotides read TGTGCCAGCAGTGATATTAAAGGTGGACCCCAGCATTTT. This codes for CASSDIKGGPQHF.

This clonotype came up a few times. This sequence joins TRBV7-9 and TRBJ2-7; 7 bases line up with TRBD2. The CDR3 consists of 16 residues. V shed 8 bases, J shed 1 base, and the junction held 14 bases outside the gene matches. From germline, CDR1 is SEHNR and CDR2 FQNEAQ (reference sequence). The CDR3 sequence is CASEPGGGHTSYEQYF. CDR3 nucleotide sequence: TGTGCCAGCGAACCGGGGGGAGGCCACACGTCCTACGAGCAGTACTTC. The whole variable domain, remainder taken from reference TRBV7-9 and TRBJ2-7, is DTGVSQNPRHKITKRGQNVTFRCDPISEHNRLYWYRQTLGQGPEFLTYFQNEAQLEKSRLLSDRFSAERPKGSFSTLEIQRTEQGDSAMYLCASEPGGGHTSYEQYFGPGTRLTVT.

This clonotype came up a few times. The CDR3 region is CASRNSTGELFF. The CDR3 coding sequence is TGTGCCAGCAGGAACTCAACCGGGGAGCTGTTTTTT. The chain employs TRBV7-9 and TRBJ2-2; the D is unclear. The CDR3 runs 12 residues. The germline V gene has CDR1 SEHNR and CDR2 FQNEAQ (reference sequence). V dropped 6 bases and J dropped 5 bases, with 7 bases sitting between them.

This sequence joins TRBV5-1 and TRBJ2-2, with 9 positions matching TRBD1. The CDR3 runs 14 residues. Germline trimming cut 4 bases from V and 7 bases from J; bases unmatched to any gene: 5. CDR1 and CDR2 from the germline V gene are SGHRS and YFSETQ. The CDR3 sequence is CASSAGQGVGELFF. The CDR3 region has the DNA TGCGCCAGCAGCGCGGGACAGGGAGTCGGGGAGCTGTTTTTT.

In this sample, this clonotype turned up once. The V call is TRBV29-1, the J call TRBJ2-2; perhaps TRBD1 as D (6 bases). CDR1 SQVTM and CDR2 ANQGSEA come from the germline V gene. Trimming removed 5 bases at V and 2 bases at J, with 18 bases between. This CDR3 comprises 16 residues. CDR3 sequence (DNA): TGCAGCGTTTTCCTGTCCGGGACAACAAACACCGGGGAGCTGTTTTTT. This encodes CSVFLSGTTNTGELFF.